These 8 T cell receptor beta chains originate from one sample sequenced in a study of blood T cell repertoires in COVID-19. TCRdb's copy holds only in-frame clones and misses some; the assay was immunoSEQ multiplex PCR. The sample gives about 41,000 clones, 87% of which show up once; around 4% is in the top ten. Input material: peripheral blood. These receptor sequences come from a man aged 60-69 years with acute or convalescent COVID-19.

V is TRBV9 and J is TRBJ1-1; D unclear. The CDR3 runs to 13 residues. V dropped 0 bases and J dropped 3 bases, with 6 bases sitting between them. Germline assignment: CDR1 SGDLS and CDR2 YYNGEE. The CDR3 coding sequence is TGTGCCAGCAGCGTAGGCGGGGACACTGAAGCTTTCTTT. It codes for CASSVGGDTEAFF.

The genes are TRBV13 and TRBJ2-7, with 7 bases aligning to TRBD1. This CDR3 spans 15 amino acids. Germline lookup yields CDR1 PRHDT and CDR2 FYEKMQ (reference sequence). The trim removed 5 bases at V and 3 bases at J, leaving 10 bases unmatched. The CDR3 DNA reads TGTGCCAGCAGCGAACGTCCCGGGACAGTCTACGAGCAGTACTTC. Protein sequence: CASSERPGTVYEQYF.

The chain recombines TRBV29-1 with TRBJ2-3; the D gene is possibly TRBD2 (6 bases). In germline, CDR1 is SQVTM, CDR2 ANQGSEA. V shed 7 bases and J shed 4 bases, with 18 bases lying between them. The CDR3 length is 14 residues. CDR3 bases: TGCAGCGCCCTCGAAGGCGGGGTCGCAGATACGCAGTATTTT. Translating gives CSALEGGVADTQYF.

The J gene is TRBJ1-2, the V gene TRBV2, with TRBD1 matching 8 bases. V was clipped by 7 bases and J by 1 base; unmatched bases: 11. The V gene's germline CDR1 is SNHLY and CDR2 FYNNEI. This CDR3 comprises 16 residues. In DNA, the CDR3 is TGTGCCAGCACCGGACAGGGAGTAAGCCGTAACTATGGCTACACCTTC. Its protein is CASTGQGVSRNYGYTF. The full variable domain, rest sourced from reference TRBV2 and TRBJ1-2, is EPEVTQTPSHQVTQMGQEVILRCVPISNHLYFYWYRQILGQKVEFLVSFYNNEISEKSEIFDDQFSVERPDGSNFTLKIRSTKLEDSAMYFCASTGQGVSRNYGYTFGSGTRLTVV.

This CDR3 reads CASSLVAGSYNEQFF. The CDR3 bases are TGCGCCAGCAGCTTGGTAGCGGGGAGCTACAATGAGCAGTTCTTC. The chain couples TRBV5-1 to TRBJ2-1; 8 nucleotides agree with TRBD2. Looked up from germline, CDR1 is SGHRS and CDR2 is YFSETQ. The CDR3 length is 15 residues. J gave up 3 bases and V 0 bases, and 2 bases lay outside the gene matches.

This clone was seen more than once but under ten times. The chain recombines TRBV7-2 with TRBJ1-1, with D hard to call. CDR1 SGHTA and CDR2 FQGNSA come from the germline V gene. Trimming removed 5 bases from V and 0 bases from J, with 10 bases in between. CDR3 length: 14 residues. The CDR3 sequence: CASSPRLVNTEAFF. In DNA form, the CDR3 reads TGTGCCAGCAGCCCACGTCTAGTGAACACTGAAGCTTTCTTT.

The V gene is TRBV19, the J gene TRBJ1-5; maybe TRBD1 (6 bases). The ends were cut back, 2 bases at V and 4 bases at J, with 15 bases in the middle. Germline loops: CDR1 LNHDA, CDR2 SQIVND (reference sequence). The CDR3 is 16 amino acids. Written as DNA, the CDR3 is TGTGCCAGTAGTATAATTTGGACAGCCGATAATCAGCCCCAGCATTTT. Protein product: CASSIIWTADNQPQHF.

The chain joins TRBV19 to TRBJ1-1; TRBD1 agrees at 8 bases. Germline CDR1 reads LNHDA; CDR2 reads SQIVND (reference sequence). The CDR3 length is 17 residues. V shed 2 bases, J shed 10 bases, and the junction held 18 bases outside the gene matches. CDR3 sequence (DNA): TGTGCCAGTAGTATACCAAGACAGGGGATGGTGGGACAGACAGCTTTCTTT. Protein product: CASSIPRQGMVGQTAFF.